This TCR beta chain was captured by sequencing in a study of T cell clones after liver transplantation. Germline CDR1 reads SGHDT; CDR2 reads YYEEEE. The CDR3 totals 16 residues. Trimming stripped 0 bases from V and 1 base from J, with 13 bases between. Clones were sequenced by immunoSEQ multiplex PCR, and TCRdb holds only the in-frame ones, with some missing. The sample includes 50,000 or so clones, 65% to 80% of them seen just once. The clonotype originates from a human patient who received a liver transplant. Some T cells here may be from the graft donor. The chain employs TRBV5-6 and TRBJ2-5, with TRBD2 as a possible D gene (5 bases). Sequencing was performed on CD4+ T cells from blood, taken approximately 52 months after liver transplant. CDR3 residues: CASSLALGAVQETQYF. The CDR3 nucleotides read TGTGCCAGCAGCTTGGCCCTGGGAGCTGTCCAAGAGACCCAGTACTTC.